Described below is a single TCR beta chain sequence and its context. This sample was taken from a study of technical replicates of blood from several donors. TCRdb's table, derived via immunoSEQ multiplex PCR, lists solely in-frame clones and lacks some. The table lists about 97,000 clones, about 96% of them singletons. Sequenced input: T cells isolated from PBMCs. This sequence originates from a human donor in good health.

The CDR3 spells CASSLGQGANGYTF. As DNA, the CDR3 is TGTGCCAGCAGCTTGGGACAGGGGGCTAATGGCTACACCTTC. V gene TRBV7-2 combines with J gene TRBJ1-2; TRBD1 matches at 12 bases. The CDR3 is 14 amino acids. The V gene's germline CDR1 is SGHTA and CDR2 FQGNSA. J lost 6 bases, V lost 3 bases, and 2 bases had no gene match. The full variable domain, rest sourced from reference TRBV7-2 and TRBJ1-2, is GAGVSQSPSNKVTEKGKDVELRCDPISGHTALYWYRQSLGQGLEFLIYFQGNSAPDKSGLPSDRFSAERTGGSVSTLTIQRTQQEDSAVYLCASSLGQGANGYTFGSGTRLTVV.